The 25 T cell receptor beta chains reported below all come from one sample, sequenced in a study of blood T cell repertoires in COVID-19. The table came from immunoSEQ multiplex PCR; TCRdb's copy has only in-frame clones and leaves some out. This table holds 150,000 to 200,000 clones, about 90% found once. The sequenced sample consisted of peripheral blood. The receptors originated from a man between 25 and 39 years old with COVID-19, enrolled during active disease.

This sequence joins TRBV5-6 and TRBJ1-2, with D perhaps TRBD1 (5 bases). Trimming stripped 2 bases from V and 3 bases from J, with 11 bases between. CDR1 and CDR2 (germline): SGHDT, YYEEEE. CDR3 length: 14 amino acids. The CDR3 DNA sequence: TGTGCCAGCAGCTTTCTGGGGCATCACTATGGCTACACCTTC. Protein product: CASSFLGHHYGYTF.

The genes are TRBV10-3 and TRBJ1-2, with D unclear. This CDR3 has 14 residues. V shed 3 bases and J shed 6 bases, with 14 bases lying between them. CDR1 is ENHRY, CDR2 SYGVKD, per germline. In DNA form, the CDR3 reads TGTGCCATCAGTGACTCGGTAGTCGGTAATGGCTACACCTTC. Translation: CAISDSVVGNGYTF.

V and J are TRBV11-2 and TRBJ1-1, with D maybe TRBD1 (5 bases). CDR3 size: 16 residues. Trimming removed 1 base from V and 3 bases from J, with 15 bases in between. CDR1 is SGHAT and CDR2 is FQNNGV in the germline V gene. CDR3 sequence reads: CASSLVSGGSYTEAFF. Written as DNA, the CDR3 is TGTGCCAGCAGCTTAGTTTCCGGGGGGTCCTACACTGAAGCTTTCTTT.

V gene TRBV7-8 combines with J gene TRBJ1-1; unclear D gene. The V end was cut by 10 bases, the J end by 0 bases, with 18 bases between. This CDR3 has 15 residues. Germline-derived CDR1 and CDR2 are SGHVS and FQNEAQ. The CDR3 DNA reads as TGTGCCATCAAGCGAGGAGAAAGGATGAACACTGAAGCTTTCTTT. Its protein is CAIKRGERMNTEAFF.

The chain joins TRBV7-2 to TRBJ2-7; D gene unclear. The CDR3 is 12 residues long. V lost 4 bases and J lost 7, with 11 bases in between. CDR1 SGHTA and CDR2 FQGNSA come from the germline V gene. CDR3 protein: CASSSYQQEQYF. The CDR3 region has the DNA TGTGCCAGCAGCTCGTACCAACAAGAGCAGTACTTC.

J is TRBJ1-4 and V is TRBV27; 7 bases map to TRBD1. After removal of 5 bases from V and 8 bases from J, the junction contained 8 bases not matched to a gene. CDR1 is MNHEY and CDR2 is SMNVEV in the germline V gene (reference sequence). The CDR3 runs to 14 residues. CDR3 sequence: CASSPLTGREKLFF. The CDR3 nucleotides read TGTGCCAGCAGTCCTCTGACAGGGCGGGAAAAACTGTTTTTT.

J is TRBJ1-1 and V is TRBV7-3, with D tentatively TRBD1 (6 bases). Trimming removed 6 bases at V and 4 bases at J, with 12 bases between. Germline CDR1 SGHTA, CDR2 FQGTGA. CDR3 length: 13 amino acids. This chain's CDR3 is CASSSTGSTEAFF. CDR3 nucleotides: TGTGCCAGCAGTTCTACAGGGTCCACTGAAGCTTTCTTT. Full variable domain (missing parts from reference TRBV7-3 and TRBJ1-1): GAGVSQTPSNKVTEKGKYVELRCDPISGHTALYWYRQSLGQGPEFLIYFQGTGAADDSGLPNDRFFAVRPEGSVSTLKIQRTERGDSAVYLCASSSTGSTEAFFGQGTRLTVV.

CDR3 sequence: CASSLDLRVTYNSPLHF. The CDR3 DNA reads as TGTGCCAGCAGTCTCGATTTGAGGGTCACCTATAATTCACCCCTCCACTTT. The chain carries TRBV6-6 and TRBJ1-6; D is uncertain. Germline loops: CDR1 MNHNY, CDR2 SVGAGI (reference sequence). Between the trimmed V and J ends, which lost 5 bases and 2 bases, there was a span of 16 bases. The CDR3 sequence is 17 residues long.

Turning to this clone: Germline is not matched at one junction end, which may reflect a read error. The rearrangement links TRBV5-1 to TRBJ2-5, with 7 bases aligning to TRBD1. Germline V CDR1 and CDR2: SGHRS, YFSETQ. CDR3 length: 16 amino acids. The CDR3, as DNA: TGCGCCAGCAGCCAAACAAGGGGACAGCTTCAAGGGACCCAGTACTTC. Protein sequence: CASSQTRGQLQGTQYF.

This sequence joins TRBV7-8 and TRBJ2-2, with 7 positions matching TRBD2. The CDR3 runs to 17 residues. Germline V gene sequence: CDR1 SGHVS, CDR2 FQNEAQ. V was clipped by 2 bases and J by 6 bases; unmatched bases: 12. CDR3 in DNA: TGTGCCAGCAGCTTAATTAAAGCTAGCGGTATTCCCGGGGAGCTGTTTTTT. Its protein is CASSLIKASGIPGELFF. Based on the CDR3 plus reference TRBV7-8 and TRBJ2-2, the full variable domain is GAGVSQSPRYKVAKRGQDVALRCDPISGHVSLFWYQQALGQGPEFLTYFQNEAQLDKSGLPSDRFFAERPEGSVSTLKIQRTQQEDSAVYLCASSLIKASGIPGELFFGEGSRLTVL.

This chain connects TRBV12-2 to TRBJ2-1; TRBD2 is the table's D call, not checked against the DNA. TRBV12-2 constitutes a pseudogene. CDR3 length: 19 residues. The CDR3 DNA sequence: TGTGCAAGTCGCTTCGATTACCCGTGGCGAGCGGGGGGGCCAGGCGAGCAGTTCTTC. This gives the protein CASRFDYPWRAGGPGEQFF.

The chain employs TRBV7-3 and TRBJ2-1; 11 nucleotides agree with TRBD2. The CDR3 runs 16 residues. J was trimmed by 7 bases and V by 0 bases; bases with no gene match: 5. Germline-derived CDR1 and CDR2 are SGHTA and FQGTGA. In DNA, the CDR3 is TGTGCCAGCAGCTTAACAGGCCTAGCGGGGGGAAATGAGCAGTTCTTC. Residues: CASSLTGLAGGNEQFF. The full variable domain, in which reference TRBV7-3 and TRBJ2-1 provide the parts outside the CDR3, is GAGVSQTPSNKVTEKGKYVELRCDPISGHTALYWYRQSLGQGPEFLIYFQGTGAADDSGLPNDRFFAVRPEGSVSTLKIQRTERGDSAVYLCASSLTGLAGGNEQFFGPGTRLTVL.

The J gene is TRBJ1-1, the V gene TRBV7-9; TRBD1 is a possible D gene (6 bases). CDR1 and CDR2 (germline): SEHNR, FQNEAQ (reference sequence). The CDR3 consists of 15 residues. Trimming took 3 bases from V and 0 from J, leaving 11 bases between them. CDR3 sequence reads: CASSFQDRMNTEAFF. The CDR3 DNA sequence: TGTGCCAGCAGCTTCCAAGACAGGATGAACACTGAAGCTTTCTTT.

This chain links TRBV6-5 with TRBJ1-2, with 7 nucleotides matching TRBD1. The CDR3 consists of 14 residues. The V and J ends lost 1 base and 2 bases, in that order; junction bases with no gene match: 1. Germline V gene data show CDR1 as MNHEY and CDR2 as SVGAGI. CDR3 protein: CASSYWGQNYGYTF. CDR3 bases: TGTGCCAGCAGTTACTGGGGACAGAACTATGGCTACACCTTC.

V is TRBV7-6 and J is TRBJ2-7, with no clear D. This CDR3 comprises 17 residues. Germline V CDR1 and CDR2: SGHVS, FNYEAQ. Trimming pared 5 bases from V and 3 bases from J, leaving 23 bases between. In DNA form, the CDR3 reads TGTGCCAGCAGCCCGTATCCAGACATTATCATAATCTACGAGCAGTACTTC. Encoded protein: CASSPYPDIIIIYEQYF.

This chain connects TRBV2 to TRBJ2-3; a possible D gene is TRBD2 (7 bases). Germline V lookup: CDR1 SNHLY, CDR2 FYNNEI. V gave up 3 bases and J gave up 2 bases, with 15 bases separating them. There are 16 residues in the CDR3. CDR3 sequence: CASSDLGGPVTDTQYF. The DNA of the CDR3 is TGTGCCAGCAGTGATCTGGGGGGGCCGGTCACAGATACGCAGTATTTT.

The V call is TRBV7-3, the J call TRBJ2-3; 8 bases fit TRBD2. V dropped 4 bases and J dropped 0; count of bases not matched to a gene: 18. The CDR3 sequence is 20 residues long. Germline V lookup: CDR1 SGHTA, CDR2 FQGTGA. The CDR3 DNA reads as TGTGCCAGCAGCTCAGCTATTACAGCGGGGGCTATATATAGCACAGATACGCAGTATTTT. Translated: CASSSAITAGAIYSTDTQYF.

The genes are TRBV10-3 and TRBJ1-1; 7 bases map to TRBD1. CDR1 ENHRY and CDR2 SYGVKD come from the germline V gene. With 5 bases clipped from V and 2 bases from J, the junction kept 17 bases outside the gene matches. The CDR3 runs to 18 residues. CDR3 sequence: CAISNKQGTDVLNTEAFF. CDR3 nucleotides: TGTGCCATCAGTAATAAACAGGGGACGGACGTTTTAAACACTGAAGCTTTCTTT.

This chain joins TRBV7-9 and TRBJ1-3; D not resolved. Germline loops: CDR1 SEHNR, CDR2 FQNEAQ (reference sequence). The length of the CDR3 is 15 residues. Trimming removed 11 bases at V and 2 bases at J, with 19 bases between. The CDR3 spells CAGYSGPTTGNTIYF. The CDR3 DNA reads TGTGCCGGTTACTCAGGTCCTACAACTGGAAACACCATATATTTT.

This chain links TRBV19 with TRBJ1-5; D may be TRBD1 (6 bases). CDR1 and CDR2 from the germline V gene are LNHDA and SQIVND (reference sequence). The CDR3 totals 16 residues. Deletions cut 6 bases from V and 4 bases from J, with 19 bases between. This CDR3 reads CASSPPGGQGNQPQHF. The CDR3 nucleotides read TGTGCCAGTAGCCCCCCGGGGGGGCAGGGTAATCAGCCCCAGCATTTT.

The chain couples TRBV7-2 to TRBJ1-3, with 10 bases identical to TRBD1. Trimming cost V 5 bases and J 10 bases; bases outside gene matches: 11. CDR3 length: 15 amino acids. CDR1 and CDR2 (germline): SGHTA, FQGNSA. The CDR3 sequence: CASSPTTGGSETIYF. CDR3 bases: TGTGCCAGCAGCCCGACGACAGGGGGCTCGGAGACCATATATTTT.

The genes are TRBV19 and TRBJ1-3, with TRBD1 identical over 8 bases. The CDR3 is made up of 14 amino acids. Germline V gene sequence: CDR1 LNHDA, CDR2 SQIVND (reference sequence). The junction had 6 bases not matched to a gene; V was cut back by 9 bases and J by 2 bases. This CDR3 is CASDRGGPGNTIYF. In nucleotides, the CDR3 is TGTGCCAGCGACAGGGGTGGCCCTGGAAACACCATATATTTT.

This clone has a single count. In nucleotides, the CDR3 is TGTGCCAGCAGTGACTCCGCAGGGGGGAATACTGAAGCTTTCTTT. The encoded protein is CASSDSAGGNTEAFF. The chain is built from TRBV6-4 and TRBJ1-1; 7 bases are shared with TRBD1. Germline lookup yields CDR1 MRHNA and CDR2 SNTAGT. J gave up 5 bases and V 0 bases, and 6 bases lay outside the gene matches. The CDR3 runs to 15 residues.

Comments on this clone: At one boundary the junction diverges from the germline segment, which might be a read error. The chain uses TRBV5-6 and TRBJ2-1; perhaps TRBD2 as D (5 bases). This CDR3 is 15 amino acids long. From germline, CDR1 is SGHDT and CDR2 YYEEEE. The CDR3 region has the DNA TGTGCCAGCAGCTTGCCTGTGGGAGCCTACGATGAGCAGTTCTTC. Translated, it gives CASSLPVGAYDEQFF.

This chain joins TRBV7-3 and TRBJ2-3; D may be TRBD2 (6 bases). The V end lost 1 base, the J end lost 1 base, and 18 bases lay between the germline ends. This CDR3 contains 18 residues. In germline, CDR1 is SGHTA, CDR2 FQGTGA. DNA of the CDR3: TGTGCCAGCAGCTTAAAGGGGAGGCCGGGAAGGGGCACAGATACGCAGTATTTT. Translation: CASSLKGRPGRGTDTQYF.